The 28 T cell receptor beta chains below come from one sample, sequenced in a study of blood T cell repertoires in COVID-19 (dated by TCRdb to 2020 to 2022). Receptors were amplified or captured by the immunoSEQ multiplex PCR assay. Not all clones reach the TCRdb copy of this immuneACCESS table, which keeps in-frame sequences only. Checked studies attribute under half of the gap to unresolved V genes and leave the rest unexplained. Counted in this sample were about 180,000 clones; about 81% of them appeared once. The biggest ten clones account for 12% of the sample. Source material: peripheral blood. These TCRs come from a woman aged 80 or over with COVID-19, enrolled during active disease.

The chain is built from TRBV10-3 and TRBJ2-2, with 9 bases that match TRBD1. Germline CDR1 reads ENHRY; CDR2 reads SYGVKD. CDR3 size: 15 residues. Trimming took 2 bases from V and 6 from J; bases not matched to a gene: 4. CDR3 residues: CAISERDRASGELFF. As DNA, the CDR3 is TGTGCCATCAGTGAGCGGGACAGGGCGTCCGGGGAGCTGTTTTTT.

This sequence joins TRBV20-1 and TRBJ2-5; 7 positions match TRBD2. Germline CDR1 and CDR2: DFQATT and SNEGSKA (reference sequence). The CDR3 runs 13 residues. The V and J ends lost 6 bases and 1 base, in that order; junction bases with no gene match: 5. CDR3 region: CSASTGGQETQYF. CDR3 nucleotides: TGCAGTGCGAGTACGGGGGGCCAAGAGACCCAGTACTTC.

The rearrangement links TRBV5-4 to TRBJ2-3; TRBD2 is a possible D gene (6 bases). From germline, CDR1 is SGHNT and CDR2 YYREEE (reference sequence). V dropped 4 bases and J dropped 3 bases, with 15 bases sitting between them. The CDR3 is 15 residues long. The CDR3 DNA follows: TGTGCCAGCAGCGATGACAGTAGCGGAACAGATACGCAGTATTTT. It yields the protein CASSDDSSGTDTQYF.

This clone has only one observation. This chain connects TRBV5-8 to TRBJ1-3; D call uncertain. The CDR3 covers 13 residues. V lost 0 bases and J 6 bases, leaving 7 bases between the germline ends. Germline assignment: CDR1 SGHTS and CDR2 YDEGEE. This CDR3 reads CASSLGASNTIYF. CDR3 bases: TGTGCCAGCAGCTTGGGGGCGTCAAACACCATATATTTT.

V is TRBV4-1 and J is TRBJ1-5; 9 bases agree with TRBD1. In germline, CDR1 is MGHRA, CDR2 YSYEKL. The CDR3 covers 16 residues. V shed 1 base, J shed 7 bases, and the junction held 8 bases outside the gene matches. CDR3 DNA sequence: TGCGCCAGCAGCCAAGCTTCGGACAGGGGAGACCAGCCCCAGCATTTT. Translated: CASSQASDRGDQPQHF.

The V call is TRBV4-1, the J call TRBJ2-2; 9 bases agree with TRBD2. Per the germline V gene, CDR1 is MGHRA and CDR2 is YSYEKL. V lost 4 bases and J lost 1; bases outside the gene matches: 7. This CDR3 is built from 17 residues. The CDR3 nucleotides are TGCGCCAGCAGCCGCTGGCCTAGCGGGATGAACACCGGGGAGCTGTTTTTT. It codes for CASSRWPSGMNTGELFF.

The genes are TRBV2 and TRBJ2-7; D unresolved. The length of the CDR3 is 12 residues. From germline, CDR1 is SNHLY and CDR2 FYNNEI. The V gene lost 3 bases and the J gene lost 3 bases, with 6 bases spanning the gap. The CDR3 here is CASSDYDYEQYF. The CDR3, as DNA: TGTGCCAGCAGTGACTATGACTACGAGCAGTACTTC.

This clone has just a few counts. This sequence joins TRBV24-1 and TRBJ2-3; D gene uncertain. Germline V gene lookup returns CDR1 KGHDR and CDR2 SFDVKD. The CDR3 has 15 amino acids. Trimming pared 0 bases from V and 3 bases from J, leaving 9 bases between. CDR3 nucleotide sequence: TGTGCCACCAGTGATTTGCAAAGCAGGACAGATACGCAGTATTTT. It yields the protein CATSDLQSRTDTQYF.

This chain connects TRBV4-2 to TRBJ1-1; 7 bases are shared with TRBD1. Germline lookup yields CDR1 LGHNA and CDR2 YNFKEQ. This CDR3 is 14 amino acids long. V was pared by 2 bases and J by 3 bases, with 3 bases of the junction left unmatched. CDR3 amino acids: CASSQITGDTEAFF. Here the CDR3 DNA reads TGTGCCAGCAGCCAAATCACAGGGGACACTGAAGCTTTCTTT.

V gene TRBV6-5 combines with J gene TRBJ2-1, with 14 bases aligning to TRBD2. V shed 8 bases and J 7 bases; nucleotides not matched to a gene: 4. The CDR3 consists of 14 residues. Germline CDR1 and CDR2: MNHEY and SVGAGI. CDR3 coding DNA: TGTGCCAGCGGACTAGCGGGGGGTTCAAATGAGCAGTTCTTC. This codes for CASGLAGGSNEQFF.

This sequence joins TRBV28 and TRBJ2-7; tentative D call: TRBD1 (6 bases). V lost 2 bases, J lost 1 base, and 12 bases lay in between. Looked up from germline, CDR1 is MDHEN and CDR2 is SYDVKM. This CDR3 is 15 amino acids long. CDR3 residues: CASSLDPGASYEQYF. As DNA, the CDR3 is TGTGCCAGCAGTTTAGACCCAGGGGCGTCCTACGAGCAGTACTTC.

The table lists this clone with a count of one. The chain combines TRBV5-5 with TRBJ1-2, with TRBD1 identical over 9 bases. In germline, CDR1 is SGHKS, CDR2 YYEKEE (reference sequence). This CDR3 region has 14 residues. V shed 5 bases and J 4 bases; nucleotides not matched to a gene: 6. Written as DNA, the CDR3 is TGTGCCAGCAGTTTCGGGACAGGGCTCTATGGCTACACCTTC. Its protein product is CASSFGTGLYGYTF.

This clone was seen a single time. As DNA, the CDR3 is TGTGCCAGCAGTTACCCGGGGGATACGCAGTATTTT. Its protein product is CASSYPGDTQYF. This chain joins TRBV6-5 and TRBJ2-3; possibly TRBD2 for D (5 bases). Germline CDR1 and CDR2: MNHEY and SVGAGI. The CDR3 has 12 residues. V was cut by 2 bases and J by 6 bases, with 6 bases left in between.

The chain carries TRBV6-5 and TRBJ2-7, with 7 nucleotides matching TRBD1. The CDR3 length is 15 residues. Germline trimming cut 2 bases from V and 0 bases from J; bases unmatched to any gene: 4. Per germline, CDR1 MNHEY and CDR2 SVGAGI. This CDR3 reads CASSYTTGRSYEQYF. In nucleotides, the CDR3 is TGTGCCAGCAGTTACACGACAGGGCGCTCCTACGAGCAGTACTTC.

V gene TRBV7-9 combines with J gene TRBJ2-2; D not certain. The V gene's germline CDR1 is SEHNR and CDR2 FQNEAQ (reference sequence). With 5 bases removed from V and 3 bases from J, the gap between germline ends came to 7 bases. The CDR3 covers 13 residues. The CDR3: CASSPPDTGELFF. DNA for the CDR3: TGTGCCAGCAGCCCTCCGGACACCGGGGAGCTGTTTTTT.

This clone is classed as large. The chain has TRBV24-1 and TRBJ2-1, with D possibly being TRBD2 (5 bases). In germline, CDR1 is KGHDR, CDR2 SFDVKD. Trimming stripped 2 bases from V and 10 bases from J, with 14 bases between. The CDR3 totals 14 residues. The CDR3 loop is CATSDSRVGEEQFF. The CDR3 bases are TGTGCCACCAGTGATTCTCGTGTCGGGGAAGAGCAGTTCTTC.

The chain uses TRBV6-5 and TRBJ2-7; TRBD2 might be the D (5 bases). The germline CDR1 and CDR2 sequences are MNHEY and SVGAGI. Trimming pared 0 bases from V and 3 bases from J, leaving 9 bases between. The CDR3 has 14 amino acids. The CDR3 reads CASSYSIGGYEQYF. The DNA for the CDR3 is TGTGCCAGCAGTTACTCGATAGGAGGCTACGAGCAGTACTTC.

This chain uses TRBV5-6 with TRBJ2-1; D not resolved. Germline V gene sequence: CDR1 SGHDT, CDR2 YYEEEE. Deletions cut 2 bases from V and 5 bases from J, with 8 bases between. CDR3 size: 13 residues. Written as DNA, the CDR3 is TGTGCCAGCAGCTTTTACACTAACAATGAGCAGTTCTTC. Amino acids: CASSFYTNNEQFF.

V and J are TRBV28 and TRBJ2-7; possible D gene TRBD1, 6 bases. The V gene lost 2 bases and the J gene lost 2 bases, with 13 bases spanning the gap. In germline, CDR1 is MDHEN, CDR2 SYDVKM. This CDR3 has 15 residues. DNA of the CDR3: TGTGCCAGCAGTTTAGGGGGCAGGAAGACCTACGAGCAGTACTTC. Its protein product is CASSLGGRKTYEQYF.

The chain couples TRBV6-4 to TRBJ1-6, with unresolved D. CDR3 length equals 13 residues. Germline V gene lookup returns CDR1 MRHNA and CDR2 SNTAGT. Trimming removed 6 bases at V and 8 bases at J, with 11 bases between. The CDR3 DNA follows: TGTGCCAGCAGCCGTTACTCGGATTCACCCCTCCACTTT. Translation gives CASSRYSDSPLHF.

J is TRBJ2-1 and V is TRBV3-1 (or the pseudogene TRBV3-2), with 7 bases matching TRBD1. CDR3 size: 16 residues. Germline V gene data show CDR1 as LGHDT and CDR2 as YNNKEL (reference sequence). V lost 2 bases to trimming and J lost 8 bases; unmatched junction nucleotides: 12. CDR3 amino acids: CASSQYIRTGQDEQFF. CDR3 coding DNA: TGTGCCAGCAGCCAATATATCCGGACAGGCCAGGATGAGCAGTTCTTC.

This clone has just a few counts. This chain connects TRBV11-3 to TRBJ2-1; a weak D match, TRBD1 (5 bases). Germline V gene sequence: CDR1 SGHNT, CDR2 YENEEA. This CDR3 has 15 residues. V dropped 4 bases and J dropped 2 bases, with 12 bases sitting between them. The CDR3 sequence is CASSSRQGTYNEQFF. The DNA of the CDR3 is TGTGCCAGCAGCTCTCGGCAGGGCACCTACAATGAGCAGTTCTTC.

As regards this clone: Other DNA sequences within the sample encode an identical CDR3. The V and J genes are TRBV7-3 and TRBJ1-1; 10 bases are shared with TRBD1. Per the germline V gene, CDR1 is SGHTA and CDR2 is FQGTGA. The ends lost 5 bases at V and 8 bases at J; junction bases unmatched: 5. The CDR3 runs 13 residues. The chain's CDR3 is CASSPDRGAEAFF. In nucleotides, the CDR3 is TGTGCCAGCAGCCCGGACAGGGGGGCGGAAGCTTTCTTT.

This chain links TRBV9 with TRBJ2-7, with 8 bases lining up with TRBD2. The CDR3 loop spans 16 amino acids. Germline CDR1 reads SGDLS; CDR2 reads YYNGEE. V was pared by 4 bases and J by 0 bases, with 9 bases of the junction left unmatched. CDR3: CASSPRAGASSYEQYF. The CDR3 bases are TGTGCCAGCAGCCCAAGAGCGGGGGCCAGCTCCTACGAGCAGTACTTC.

The chain links TRBV9 to TRBJ1-4; perhaps TRBD1 as D (5 bases). Germline CDR1 is SGDLS and CDR2 is YYNGEE. The CDR3 runs to 16 residues. The V end was cut by 3 bases, the J end by 5 bases, with 17 bases between. CDR3 residues: CASSAPPGRENEKLFF. In nucleotides, the CDR3 is TGTGCCAGCAGCGCCCCCCCGGGACGGGAGAATGAAAAACTGTTTTTT.

As DNA, the CDR3 is TGTGCCAGCAGGAGAGCGGGGACCGTGTCAGATACGCAGTATTTT. Residues: CASRRAGTVSDTQYF. The V gene is TRBV7-2, the J gene TRBJ2-3; 7 positions match TRBD2. With 6 bases clipped from V and 4 bases from J, the junction kept 10 bases outside the gene matches. This CDR3 region has 15 residues. Germline V gene lookup returns CDR1 SGHTA and CDR2 FQGNSA.

The V gene is TRBV9, the J gene TRBJ2-5; 7 bases line up with TRBD1. Germline values: CDR1 SGDLS, CDR2 YYNGEE. The CDR3 loop spans 15 amino acids. The junction had 8 bases not matched to a gene; V was cut back by 4 bases and J by 2 bases. The CDR3 loop reads CASSKLGQPQETQYF. The CDR3 DNA sequence: TGTGCCAGCAGCAAACTGGGACAGCCACAAGAGACCCAGTACTTC. The full variable domain, completed using reference TRBV9 and TRBJ2-5, is DSGVTQTPKHLITATGQRVTLRCSPRSGDLSVYWYQQSLDQGLQFLIQYYNGEERAKGNILERFSAQQFPDLHSELNLSSLELGDSALYFCASSKLGQPQETQYFGPGTRLLVL.

This chain connects TRBV6-5 to TRBJ1-1; 8 bases match TRBD1. This CDR3 spans 15 amino acids. Unmatched junction bases numbered 15, after V lost 4 bases and J lost 11 bases. Germline CDR1 MNHEY, CDR2 SVGAGI. CDR3 sequence reads: CASSSELDRGRGAFF. For the CDR3, the DNA is TGTGCCAGCAGTTCCGAACTAGACAGGGGCCGGGGTGCTTTCTTT.